This TCR beta chain was recovered during a study of cytomegalovirus exposure and HLA in healthy donors. Study-wide results and caveats: A later analysis linked a missense variant in DCLRE1C to the trimming of TCR beta V and J genes. Reportedly, HLA-A and HLA-B alleles of most subjects were accurately predicted from TCR beta. Reports showed the classifier diagnosing cytomegalovirus status with high specificity and sensitivity.

The PCR made use of 60 Vbeta and 13 Jbeta primers. The method was immunoSEQ multiplex PCR; TCRdb's version includes in-frame clones alone and lacks a portion of them. The sample yields around 70,000 clones, of which the top ten take up less than 5.5%. The CDR3 totals 13 residues. Germline V gene data show CDR1 as MNHEY and CDR2 as SMNVEV (reference sequence). The V gene lost 3 bases and the J gene lost 6 bases, with 9 bases spanning the gap. Of note for this clone: Its matching antigen is unknown.

The sequenced sample consisted of PBMCs. This chain connects TRBV27 to TRBJ2-1; unclear D gene. The sequence was obtained from a woman in her 40s in good health and CMV-seropositive. The CDR3 loop is CASSLWAVNEQFF. CDR3 DNA: TGTGCCAGCAGTTTGTGGGCCGTCAATGAGCAGTTCTTC.